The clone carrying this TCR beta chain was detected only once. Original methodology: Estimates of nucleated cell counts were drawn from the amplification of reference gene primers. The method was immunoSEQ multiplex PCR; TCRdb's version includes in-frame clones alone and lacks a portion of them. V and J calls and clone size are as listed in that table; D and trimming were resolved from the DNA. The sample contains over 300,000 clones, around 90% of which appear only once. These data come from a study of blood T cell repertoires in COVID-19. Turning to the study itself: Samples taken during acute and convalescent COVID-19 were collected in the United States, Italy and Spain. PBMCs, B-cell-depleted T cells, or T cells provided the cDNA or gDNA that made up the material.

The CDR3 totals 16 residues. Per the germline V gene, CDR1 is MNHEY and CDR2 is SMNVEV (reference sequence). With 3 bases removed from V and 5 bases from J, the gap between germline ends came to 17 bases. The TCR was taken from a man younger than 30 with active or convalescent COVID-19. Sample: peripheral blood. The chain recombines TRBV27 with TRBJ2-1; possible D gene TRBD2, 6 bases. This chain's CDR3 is CASSFPGGGYHNEQFF. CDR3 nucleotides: TGTGCCAGCAGTTTCCCCGGGGGAGGATACCACAATGAGCAGTTCTTC.